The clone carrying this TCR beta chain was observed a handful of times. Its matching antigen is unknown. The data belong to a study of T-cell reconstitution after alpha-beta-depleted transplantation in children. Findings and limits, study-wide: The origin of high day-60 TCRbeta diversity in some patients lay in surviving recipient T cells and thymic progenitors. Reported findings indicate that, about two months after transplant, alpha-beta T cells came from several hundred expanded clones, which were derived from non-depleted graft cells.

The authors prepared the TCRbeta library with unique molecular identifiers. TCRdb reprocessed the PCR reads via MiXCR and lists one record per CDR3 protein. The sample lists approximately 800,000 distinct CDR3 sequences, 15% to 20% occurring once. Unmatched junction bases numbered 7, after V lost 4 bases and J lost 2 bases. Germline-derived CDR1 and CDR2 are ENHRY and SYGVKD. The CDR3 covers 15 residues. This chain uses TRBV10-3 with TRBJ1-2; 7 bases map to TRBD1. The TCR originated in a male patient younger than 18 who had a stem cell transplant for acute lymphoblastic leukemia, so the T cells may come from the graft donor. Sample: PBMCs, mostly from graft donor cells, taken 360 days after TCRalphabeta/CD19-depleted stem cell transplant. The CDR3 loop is CAISGVRDRNYGYTF. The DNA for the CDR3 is TGTGCCATCAGTGGGGTTCGGGACAGAAACTATGGCTACACCTTC.